This T cell receptor beta chain was recorded in a study of blood T cell repertoires in COVID-19 (TCRdb year 2020). Background on the whole study: Samples from collaborators originated in the United States, Italy and Spain and spanned both the acute and convalescent phases of COVID-19. The material from the prospective study consisted of cDNA or gDNA derived from T cells, B-cell-depleted T cells, or PBMCs. Subjects who had been exposed to COVID-19, were actively infected with it, or had recovered from it provided the deeply sampled blood TCRbeta repertoires that made up the dataset. The repertoires were released in a freely available public database intended as a resource for research on the immune response to SARS-CoV-2. The samples were drawn from the first 160 participants of the ongoing ImmuneRACE study and from under 1,500 subjects provided by 6 global collaborators. Nearly every sample came with metadata listing a de-identified subject ID, COVID-19 status, age in years and sex. Where available, HLA class I and class II types were taken from metadata supplied by the sample provider and were not determined by assay-based typing.

General conclusions and limits of the study: Clinical and demographic metadata were provided uncurated, with the amount varying by source and participant.

Spanning cysteine to phenylalanine, the CDR3 consists of 15 amino acids. Just the 45-base CDR3 DNA is kept, in frame starting at base 1. V is cut back by 4 bases and J by 7 bases, with 4 bases in the junction unmatched. The germline V gene sets CDR1 to LGHNA and CDR2 to YNFKEQ. Each collaborating institution followed its own protocols to collect whole blood in K2EDTA tubes. For TCRbeta analysis, collaborators shipped samples as frozen whole blood, isolated PBMCs, or DNA extracted from either of those sample types. The immunoSEQ Assay, a bias-controlled multiplex PCR, was used to amplify TCRbeta CDR3 regions from genomic DNA. Processing in the source paper ran as follows. Nucleated cell counts per sample were estimated from amplification of reference gene primers within the assay. Sequence reads were collapsed and filtered to measure the absolute abundance of every unique TCRbeta CDR3 rearrangement. For each sample, productive Simpson clonality was calculated as the square root of Simpson's diversity index over productive rearrangements. As stored in TCRdb, this immuneACCESS dataset retains in-frame rearrangements with V and J assigned. A fraction of the clones does not appear; measured against another copy, unresolved V genes explain less than half of the discrepancy, and the remainder lacks a known reason. V and J calls plus clone size are reproduced from that table; the DNA served to infer D and trimming. In all, the sample holds about 270,000 clones, and around 82% of those were seen once. Of the sample, roughly 3% falls within the top ten clones.

As regards this clone: No antigen is known for it. No much larger clonotype is one base removed from it; base qualities were not supplied.

The chain joins TRBV4-2 to TRBJ1-6; 10 of the junction bases match TRBD1. This sequence originates from a woman between 18 and 30 years old with acute or convalescent COVID-19. The sample consisted of peripheral blood. The DNA sequence is TGTGCCAGCAGCCTCTTGGGACAGGGGAATTCACCCCTCCACTTT. Its protein reads: CASSLLGQGNSPLHF.